The source of this TCR beta chain is a study of blood T cell repertoires in COVID-19. Study details: Some COVID-19 samples were acute and others convalescent; all came from the United States, Italy and Spain.

The method was immunoSEQ multiplex PCR; TCRdb's version includes in-frame clones alone and lacks a portion of them. The sample holds fewer than 200,000 clones, roughly nine tenths seen once. Clinical history reported by participants formed the basis on which cohorts were assigned. The ends were cut back, 5 bases at V and 3 bases at J, with 11 bases in the middle. This CDR3 is 14 amino acids long. Germline loops: CDR1 SGHVS, CDR2 FNYEAQ. Points on this clone: Other DNA sequences from this sample encode an identical CDR3 as well.

This sequence joins TRBV7-6 and TRBJ1-5; a weak D match, TRBD1 (6 bases). The receptor was derived from a human donor with acute COVID-19. The donor label of this sample is uncertain. Material for sequencing was PBMCs or T cells enriched from blood (not recorded which). For the CDR3, the DNA is TGTGCCAGCAGCCTACAGGGATCCAATCAGCCCCAGCATTTT. This encodes CASSLQGSNQPQHF.